This T cell receptor beta chain was documented in a study of CXCR3-negative and CXCR3-positive naive CD8 T cells. The CDR3 is 15 amino acids. The V gene's germline CDR1 is SGHTA and CDR2 FQGNSA. The libraries of TRB cDNA were prepared using 5' RACE with UMI labels. TCRdb reanalyzed the 5' RACE reads, giving one entry per CDR3 protein sequence and no DNA. Its table records roughly 100,000 distinct CDR3 sequences. The naive CD8+ gate required CD45RO-CCR7+CD27+CD95- phenotype. The V and J genes are TRBV7-2 and TRBJ1-2. The sequencing sample was made of naive CXCR3- CD8+ T cells from blood. As for subset: CD45RO-CCR7+CD27+CD95- naive CD8+ T cells lacking CXCR3 (TNR3-). This clonotype originated in a human donor in good health. Some clones in this sample may be carry-over from other donors' samples. This CDR3 reads CASSQGLGGNYGYTF.